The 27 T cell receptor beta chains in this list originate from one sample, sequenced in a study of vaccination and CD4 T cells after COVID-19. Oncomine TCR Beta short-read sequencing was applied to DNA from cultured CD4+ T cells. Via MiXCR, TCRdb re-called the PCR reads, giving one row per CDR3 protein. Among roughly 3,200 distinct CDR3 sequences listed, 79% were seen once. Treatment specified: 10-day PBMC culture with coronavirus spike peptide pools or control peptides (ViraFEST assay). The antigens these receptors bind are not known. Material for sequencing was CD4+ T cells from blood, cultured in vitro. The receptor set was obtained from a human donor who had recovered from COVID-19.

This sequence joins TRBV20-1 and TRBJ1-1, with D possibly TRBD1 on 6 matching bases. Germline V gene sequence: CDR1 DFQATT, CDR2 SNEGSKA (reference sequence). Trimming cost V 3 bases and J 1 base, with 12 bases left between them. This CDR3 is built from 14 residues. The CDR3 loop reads CSARRGAENTEAFF. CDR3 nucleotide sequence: TGCAGTGCTAGGAGGGGGGCGGAGAACACTGAAGCTTTCTTT.

CDR3 coding DNA: TGTGCCAGCAGCTTTCGAGGCTGGGTCATGAACACTGAAGCTTTCTTT. Residues: CASSFRGWVMNTEAFF. The rearrangement joins TRBV7-8 to TRBJ1-1; D not resolved. The CDR3 extends over 16 amino acids. Trimming took off 3 bases at V and 0 bases at J, with 14 bases between the two ends. CDR1 SGHVS and CDR2 FQNEAQ come from the germline V gene.

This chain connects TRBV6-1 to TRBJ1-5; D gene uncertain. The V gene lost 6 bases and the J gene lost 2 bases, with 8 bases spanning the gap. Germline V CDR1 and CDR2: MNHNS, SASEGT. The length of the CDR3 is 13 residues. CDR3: CASSPTRNQPQHF. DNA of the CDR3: TGTGCCAGCAGCCCAACCCGCAATCAGCCCCAGCATTTT.

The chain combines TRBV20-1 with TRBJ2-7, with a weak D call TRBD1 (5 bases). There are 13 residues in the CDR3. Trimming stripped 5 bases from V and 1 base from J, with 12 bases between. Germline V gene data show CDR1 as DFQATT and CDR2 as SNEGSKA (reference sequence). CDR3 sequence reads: CSAYPDSSYEQYF. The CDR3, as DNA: TGCAGTGCTTACCCAGACAGTTCCTACGAGCAGTACTTC.

The CDR3 loop is CASSQAQGASGYTF. DNA of the CDR3: TGTGCCAGCAGCCAAGCACAGGGGGCGTCAGGCTACACCTTC. The genes are TRBV3-1 and TRBJ1-2, with TRBD1 matching 9 bases. CDR1 is LGHDT, CDR2 YNNKEL, per germline (reference sequence). J was trimmed by 8 bases and V by 1 base; bases with no gene match: 5. The CDR3 loop spans 14 amino acids.

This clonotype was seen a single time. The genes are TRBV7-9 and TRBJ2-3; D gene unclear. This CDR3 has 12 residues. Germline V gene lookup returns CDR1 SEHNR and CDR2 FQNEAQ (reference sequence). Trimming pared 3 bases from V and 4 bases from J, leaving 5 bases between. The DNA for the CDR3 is TGTGCCAGCAGCTTGGTTTCAGATACGCAGTATTTT. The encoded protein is CASSLVSDTQYF.

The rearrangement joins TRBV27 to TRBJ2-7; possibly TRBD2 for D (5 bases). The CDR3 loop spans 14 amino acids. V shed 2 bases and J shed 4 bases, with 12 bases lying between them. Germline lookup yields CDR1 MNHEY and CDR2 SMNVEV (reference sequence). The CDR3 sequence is CASSLRPRGYEQYF. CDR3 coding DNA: TGTGCCAGCAGTTTACGTCCTCGGGGTTACGAGCAGTACTTC.

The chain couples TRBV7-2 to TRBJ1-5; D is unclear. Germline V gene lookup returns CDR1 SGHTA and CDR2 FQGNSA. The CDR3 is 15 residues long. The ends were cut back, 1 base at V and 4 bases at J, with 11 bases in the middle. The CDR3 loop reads CASSLGPASNQPQHF. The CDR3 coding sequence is TGTGCCAGCAGCTTAGGCCCGGCATCTAATCAGCCCCAGCATTTT.

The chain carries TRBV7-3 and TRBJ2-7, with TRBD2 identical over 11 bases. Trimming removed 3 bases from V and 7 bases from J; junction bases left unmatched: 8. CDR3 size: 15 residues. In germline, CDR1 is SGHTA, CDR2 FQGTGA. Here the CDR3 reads CASSFDSGGAGEQYF. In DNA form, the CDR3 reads TGTGCCAGCAGCTTCGATAGCGGGGGGGCGGGTGAGCAGTACTTC.

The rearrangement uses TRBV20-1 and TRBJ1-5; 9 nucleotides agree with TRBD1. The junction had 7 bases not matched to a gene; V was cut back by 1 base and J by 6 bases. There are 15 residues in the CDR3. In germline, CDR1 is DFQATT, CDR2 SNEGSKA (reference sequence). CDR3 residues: CSARGGTGPFQPQHF. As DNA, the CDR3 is TGCAGTGCTAGAGGGGGGACAGGGCCTTTTCAGCCCCAGCATTTT.

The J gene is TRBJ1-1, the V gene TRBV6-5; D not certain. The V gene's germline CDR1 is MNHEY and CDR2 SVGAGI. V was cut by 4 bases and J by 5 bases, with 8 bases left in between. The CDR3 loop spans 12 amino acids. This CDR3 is CASSSDSTEAFF. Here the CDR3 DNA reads TGTGCCAGCAGTTCCGACTCGACTGAAGCTTTCTTT.

CDR3 protein: CASSEAGTSGYEQYF. CDR3 bases: TGTGCCAGCAGTGAAGCGGGGACTAGCGGGTACGAGCAGTACTTC. V gene TRBV6-1 combines with J gene TRBJ2-7, with 12 nucleotides matching TRBD2. CDR1 and CDR2 from the germline V gene are MNHNS and SASEGT. This CDR3 contains 15 residues. The junction had 1 base not matched to a gene; V was cut back by 0 bases and J by 4 bases.

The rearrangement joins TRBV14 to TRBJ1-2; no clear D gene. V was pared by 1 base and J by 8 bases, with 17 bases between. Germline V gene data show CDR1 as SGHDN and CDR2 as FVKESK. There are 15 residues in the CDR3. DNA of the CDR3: TGTGCCAGCAGCCAAGTCGGCAGCCAGAGGACCGGCTACACCTTC. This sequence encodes CASSQVGSQRTGYTF.

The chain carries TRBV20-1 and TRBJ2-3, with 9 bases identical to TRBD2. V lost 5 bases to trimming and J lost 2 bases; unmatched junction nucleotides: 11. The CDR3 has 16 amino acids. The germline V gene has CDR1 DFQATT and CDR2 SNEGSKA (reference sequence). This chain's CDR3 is CSASSSSGAHTDTQYF. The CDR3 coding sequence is TGCAGTGCTTCGTCGTCTAGCGGGGCTCACACAGATACGCAGTATTTT.

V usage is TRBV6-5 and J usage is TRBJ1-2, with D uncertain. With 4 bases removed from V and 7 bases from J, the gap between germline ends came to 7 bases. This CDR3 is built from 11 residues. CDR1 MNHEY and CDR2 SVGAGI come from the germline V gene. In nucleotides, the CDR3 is TGTGCCAGCAGTTCGAGTGGTGGCTACACCTTC. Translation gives CASSSSGGYTF.

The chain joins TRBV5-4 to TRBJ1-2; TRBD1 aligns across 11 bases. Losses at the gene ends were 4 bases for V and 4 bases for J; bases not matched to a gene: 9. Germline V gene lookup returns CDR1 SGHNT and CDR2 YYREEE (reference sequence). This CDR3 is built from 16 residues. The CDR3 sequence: CASSDGQGAGAYGYTF. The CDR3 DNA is TGTGCCAGCAGCGACGGACAGGGGGCTGGGGCCTATGGCTACACCTTC.

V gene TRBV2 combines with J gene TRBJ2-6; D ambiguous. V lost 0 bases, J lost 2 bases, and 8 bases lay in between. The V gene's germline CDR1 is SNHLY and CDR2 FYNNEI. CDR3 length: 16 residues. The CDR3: CASSEASIPGANVLTF. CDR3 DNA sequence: TGTGCCAGCAGTGAAGCATCTATTCCTGGGGCCAACGTCCTGACTTTC.

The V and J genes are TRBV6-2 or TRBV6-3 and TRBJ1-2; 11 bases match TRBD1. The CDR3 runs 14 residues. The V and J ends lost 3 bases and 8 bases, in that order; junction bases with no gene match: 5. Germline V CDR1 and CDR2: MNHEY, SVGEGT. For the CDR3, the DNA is TGTGCCAGCAGTTATCTGGACAGGGGGCGCGGCTACACCTTC. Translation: CASSYLDRGRGYTF.

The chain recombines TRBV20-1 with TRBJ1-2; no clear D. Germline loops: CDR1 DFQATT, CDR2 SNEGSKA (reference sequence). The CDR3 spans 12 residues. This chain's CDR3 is CKGTYDNYGYTF. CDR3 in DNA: TGCAAGGGAACCTACGACAACTATGGCTACACCTTC.

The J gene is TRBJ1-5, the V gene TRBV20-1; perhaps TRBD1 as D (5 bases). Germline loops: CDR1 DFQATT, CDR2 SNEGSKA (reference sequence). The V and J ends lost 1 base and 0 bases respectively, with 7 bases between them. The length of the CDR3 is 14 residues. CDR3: CSARADSSNQPQHF. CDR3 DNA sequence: TGCAGTGCTAGAGCCGACAGTAGCAATCAGCCCCAGCATTTT.

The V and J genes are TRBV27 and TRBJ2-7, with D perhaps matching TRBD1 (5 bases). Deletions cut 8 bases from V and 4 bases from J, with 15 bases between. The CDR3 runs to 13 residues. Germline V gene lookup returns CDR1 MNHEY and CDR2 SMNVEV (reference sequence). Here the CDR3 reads CASSLAGYYEQYF. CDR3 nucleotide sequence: TGTGCCAGCTCCCTGGCAGGGTATTACGAGCAGTACTTC.

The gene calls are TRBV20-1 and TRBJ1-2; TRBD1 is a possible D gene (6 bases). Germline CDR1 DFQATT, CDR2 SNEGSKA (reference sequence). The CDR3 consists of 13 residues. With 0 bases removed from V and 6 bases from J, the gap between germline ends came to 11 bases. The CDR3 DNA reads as TGCAGTGCTAGAGATGAGGGGGTCAATGGCTACACCTTC. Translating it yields CSARDEGVNGYTF.

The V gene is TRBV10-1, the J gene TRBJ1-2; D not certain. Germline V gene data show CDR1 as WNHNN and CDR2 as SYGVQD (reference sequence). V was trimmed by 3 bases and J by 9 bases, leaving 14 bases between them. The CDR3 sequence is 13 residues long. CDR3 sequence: CASSEGPADSYTF. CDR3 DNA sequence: TGCGCCAGCAGTGAAGGCCCAGCGGATAGCTACACCTTC.

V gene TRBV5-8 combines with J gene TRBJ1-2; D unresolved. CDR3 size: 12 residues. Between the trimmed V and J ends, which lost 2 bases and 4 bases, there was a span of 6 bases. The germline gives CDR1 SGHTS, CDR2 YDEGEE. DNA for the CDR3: TGTGCCAGCAGCTTCGGGGTCTATGGCTACACCTTC. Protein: CASSFGVYGYTF.

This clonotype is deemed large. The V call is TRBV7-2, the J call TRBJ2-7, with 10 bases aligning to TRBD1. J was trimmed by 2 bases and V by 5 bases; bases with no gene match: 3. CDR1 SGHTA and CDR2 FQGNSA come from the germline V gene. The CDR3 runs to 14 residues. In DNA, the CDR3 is TGTGCCAGCAGCGCCGGGACAGGGGCCTACGAGCAGTACTTC. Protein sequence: CASSAGTGAYEQYF.

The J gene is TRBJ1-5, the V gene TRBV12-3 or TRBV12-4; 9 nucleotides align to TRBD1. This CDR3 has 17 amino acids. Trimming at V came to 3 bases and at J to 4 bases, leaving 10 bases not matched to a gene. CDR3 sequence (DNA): TGTGCCAGCAGTTTTTTCGTCTGGACAGGGGATAATCAGCCCCAGCATTTT. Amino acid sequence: CASSFFVWTGDNQPQHF.

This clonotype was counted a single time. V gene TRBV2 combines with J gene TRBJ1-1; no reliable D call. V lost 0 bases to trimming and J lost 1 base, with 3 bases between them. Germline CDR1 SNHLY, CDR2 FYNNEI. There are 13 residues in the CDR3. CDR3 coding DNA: TGTGCCAGCAGTGAAGCCCGGAACACTGAAGCTTTCTTT. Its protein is CASSEARNTEAFF.